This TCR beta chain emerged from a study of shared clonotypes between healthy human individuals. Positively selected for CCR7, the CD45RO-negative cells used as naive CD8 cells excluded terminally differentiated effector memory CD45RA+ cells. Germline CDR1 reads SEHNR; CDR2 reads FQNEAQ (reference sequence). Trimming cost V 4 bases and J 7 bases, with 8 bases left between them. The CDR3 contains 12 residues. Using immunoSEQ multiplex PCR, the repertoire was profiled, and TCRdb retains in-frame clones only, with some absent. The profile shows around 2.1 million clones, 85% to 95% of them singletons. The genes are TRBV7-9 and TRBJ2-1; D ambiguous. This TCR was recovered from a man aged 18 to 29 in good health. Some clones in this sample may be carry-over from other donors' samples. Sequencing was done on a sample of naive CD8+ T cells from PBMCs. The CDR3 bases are TGTGCCAGCAGCTATCAGTGGAATGAGCAGTTCTTC. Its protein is CASSYQWNEQFF.